This passage covers 26 T cell receptor beta chains from one sample sequenced in a study of T cells in Graves' hyperthyroidism and ophthalmopathy. RNA transcripts were the template for amplifying TCR beta CDR3 regions. HTBI primers were the set used in a first-round RT-PCR of the TCR CDR3. TCRdb re-called the multiplex PCR reads with MiXCR, one entry per CDR3 protein. The table has 550,000 to 650,000 distinct CDR3 sequences, 11% to 15% seen once. The sample was blood. These receptors were collected from a woman aged 30 to 39 with Graves' hyperthyroidism that later progressed to Graves' ophthalmopathy.

There are a few counts of this clonotype. This is likely a read error, given that the CDR3 carries no conserved phenylalanine or tryptophan at its end. As DNA, the CDR3 is TGCAGTGCTAGAGAAATCGACAGGGAGAATTCACCCCTCCACTCT. Translated, it gives CSAREIDRENSPLHS. V and J are TRBV20-1 and TRBJ1-6; 7 nucleotides match TRBD1. The CDR3 runs 15 residues. The junction had 6 bases not matched to a gene; V was cut back by 0 bases and J by 7 bases. The germline gives CDR1 DFQATT, CDR2 SNEGSKA (reference sequence).

This clonotype was detected only a few times. The chain combines TRBV10-2 with TRBJ2-1, with 8 bases that match TRBD1. The germline V gene has CDR1 WSHSY and CDR2 SAAADI. This CDR3 region has 15 residues. The trim removed 5 bases at V and 5 bases at J, leaving 8 bases unmatched. Written as DNA, the CDR3 is TGCGCCAGCAGTCCAACAGGGGGTGCCAACAATGAGCAGTTCTTC. Amino acids: CASSPTGGANNEQFF.

The chain carries TRBV7-9 and TRBJ1-5; D ambiguous. This CDR3 has 12 residues. Germline V lookup: CDR1 SEHNR, CDR2 FQNEAQ (reference sequence). V was pared by 1 base and J by 3 bases, with 1 base between. The CDR3 loop is CASSLVNQPQHF. CDR3 bases: TGTGCCAGCAGCTTAGTCAATCAGCCCCAGCATTTT.

This clonotype was counted many times. The V gene is TRBV3-1, the J gene TRBJ1-1, with D maybe TRBD1 (6 bases). The V gene's germline CDR1 is LGHDT and CDR2 YNNKEL (reference sequence). The V and J ends lost 4 bases and 4 bases respectively, with 16 bases between them. The CDR3 extends over 15 amino acids. DNA for the CDR3: TGTGCCAGCAGCCCCTTCGCAGGGGAGGCCACTGAAGCTTTCTTT. Encoded protein: CASSPFAGEATEAFF.

Remarks on this clonotype: A much more abundant neighbour one base away suggests this may be a read error. The chain links TRBV12-3 or TRBV12-4 to TRBJ2-3, with 9 bases lining up with TRBD2. The trim removed 8 bases at V and 6 bases at J, leaving 9 bases unmatched. The CDR3 length is 14 residues. The DNA of the CDR3 is TGTGCCAGCGCGTTTAGCGGGAGAGGGGATACGCAGTATTTT. This codes for CASAFSGRGDTQYF.

The rearrangement uses TRBV4-3 and TRBJ1-2, with unresolved D. Germline V gives CDR1 LGHNA, CDR2 YSLEER. Trimming removed 0 bases from V and 2 bases from J, with 4 bases in between. CDR3 length: 13 residues. CDR3 DNA sequence: TGCGCCAGCAGCCAAGAAAAGAACTATGGCTACACCTTC. Translated, it gives CASSQEKNYGYTF.

This clonotype was observed a few times. This sequence joins TRBV6-6 and TRBJ1-5; 9 bases match TRBD1. The germline V gene encodes CDR1 MNHNY and CDR2 SVGAGI (reference sequence). The CDR3 contains 15 residues. V shed 2 bases, J shed 6 bases, and the junction held 5 bases outside the gene matches. The CDR3 loop is CASSYGDRDGQPQHF. The CDR3 region has the DNA TGTGCCAGCAGTTACGGGGACAGGGATGGTCAGCCCCAGCATTTT.

J is TRBJ2-5 and V is TRBV3-1; 7 bases agree with TRBD2. CDR3 size: 15 residues. V shed 4 bases and J 3 bases; nucleotides not matched to a gene: 8. Germline CDR1 and CDR2: LGHDT and YNNKEL (reference sequence). This CDR3 is CASSPGGIEKETQYF. DNA for the CDR3: TGTGCCAGCAGCCCCGGGGGGATAGAAAAAGAGACCCAGTACTTC.

The chain couples TRBV4-1 to TRBJ1-2; TRBD1 aligns across 9 bases. This CDR3 is built from 17 residues. V lost 1 base, J lost 0 bases, and 6 bases stayed unmatched. Germline CDR1 reads MGHRA; CDR2 reads YSYEKL. The CDR3 sequence is CASSQAGTGIANYGYTF. The DNA for the CDR3 is TGCGCCAGCAGCCAAGCTGGGACAGGGATCGCTAACTATGGCTACACCTTC.

This clonotype has only a few counts. The chain recombines TRBV6-1 with TRBJ1-2; 10 nucleotides match TRBD1. Trimming removed 8 bases from V and 5 bases from J; junction bases left unmatched: 2. The CDR3 spans 12 residues. The germline gives CDR1 MNHNS, CDR2 SASEGT. The CDR3 spells CASWTGGYGYTF. The CDR3 DNA is TGTGCCAGCTGGACAGGGGGATATGGCTACACCTTC.

This clonotype was seen a handful of times. The chain employs TRBV6-1 and TRBJ1-6; D gene uncertain. CDR1 is MNHNS, CDR2 SASEGT, per germline. The CDR3 has 14 residues. V was shortened by 5 bases and J by 7 bases, with 12 bases between the two germline ends. The chain's CDR3 is CASSLGEGNSPLHF. Written as DNA, the CDR3 is TGTGCCAGCAGTCTTGGCGAGGGAAATTCACCCCTCCACTTT.

This clonotype was seen ten or more times. This sequence joins TRBV28 and TRBJ2-7; D remains unclear. The germline V gene encodes CDR1 MDHEN and CDR2 SYDVKM. This CDR3 region has 15 residues. The V end lost 6 bases, the J end lost 3 bases, and 18 bases lay between the germline ends. The CDR3 here is CASSHPIGPNYEQYF. CDR3 DNA sequence: TGTGCCAGCAGCCATCCCATCGGGCCAAACTACGAGCAGTACTTC.

Notes on this clonotype: This could be a read error, since a much larger clone is one nucleotide away. The gene calls are TRBV9 and TRBJ2-7; 10 bases are shared with TRBD2. Germline-derived CDR1 and CDR2 are SGDLS and YYNGEE. V lost 3 bases to trimming and J lost 5 bases; unmatched junction nucleotides: 17. The CDR3 spans 18 residues. The CDR3 sequence: CASSGQASGRGDIHEQYF. The CDR3 DNA is TGTGCCAGCAGCGGGCAAGCTAGCGGGAGAGGTGATATCCACGAGCAGTACTTC.

This clonotype was found many times. The chain is built from TRBV2 and TRBJ1-4; 10 nucleotides match TRBD1. The CDR3 has 14 residues. With 8 bases clipped from V and 7 bases from J, the junction kept 7 bases outside the gene matches. Germline loops: CDR1 SNHLY, CDR2 FYNNEI. CDR3 amino acids: CASGRGTGVEKLFF. In DNA form, the CDR3 reads TGTGCCAGCGGCCGGGGGACAGGGGTTGAAAAACTGTTTTTT.

Ten or more counts support this clonotype. This chain connects TRBV29-1 to TRBJ1-2; D remains ambiguous. This CDR3 has 12 residues. The germline V gene has CDR1 SQVTM and CDR2 ANQGSEA. Deletions cut 4 bases from V and 3 bases from J, with 9 bases between. CDR3 DNA: TGCAGCGTTGTAAGAGACTACTATGGCTACACCTTC. Translation gives CSVVRDYYGYTF. Variable domain in full (rest from reference TRBV29-1 and TRBJ1-2): SAVISQKPSRDICQRGTSLTIQCQVDSQVTMMFWYRQQPGQSLTLIATANQGSEATYESGFVIDKFPISRPNLTFSTLTVSNMSPEDSSIYLCSVVRDYYGYTFGSGTRLTVV.

This clonotype has a count of ten or more. This chain uses TRBV6-1 with TRBJ1-6, with a possible D match to TRBD1 (6 bases). This CDR3 has 15 amino acids. Germline V gene data show CDR1 as MNHNS and CDR2 as SASEGT. The V and J ends lost 5 bases and 7 bases respectively, with 15 bases between them. The DNA for the CDR3 is TGTGCCAGCAGTTCCCGATTCGACAGGAATTCACCCCTCCACTTT. Translating gives CASSSRFDRNSPLHF.

The sample holds many counts of this clonotype. The V gene is TRBV7-2, the J gene TRBJ1-4, with a weak D call TRBD1 (5 bases). Looked up from germline, CDR1 is SGHTA and CDR2 is FQGNSA. Between the trimmed V and J ends, which lost 8 bases and 4 bases, there was a span of 14 bases. The CDR3 has 14 residues. The CDR3 protein is CASSRGGLNEKLFF. The CDR3 coding sequence is TGTGCCAGCTCGCGGGGCGGCCTTAATGAAAAACTGTTTTTT.

The J gene is TRBJ2-1, the V gene TRBV24-1; D is unresolved. Germline V gene lookup returns CDR1 KGHDR and CDR2 SFDVKD. Trimming removed 1 base from V and 4 bases from J, with 13 bases in between. CDR3 length equals 16 residues. CDR3 DNA sequence: TGTGCCACCAGTGATTTAGGGATGGGCCCTTACAATGAGCAGTTCTTC. As protein: CATSDLGMGPYNEQFF.

This clonotype has at least ten counts. The chain is built from TRBV20-1 and TRBJ2-1; D is unclear. The germline V gene encodes CDR1 DFQATT and CDR2 SNEGSKA (reference sequence). The CDR3 runs 16 residues. The V end lost 1 base, the J end lost 0 bases, and 13 bases lay between the germline ends. The CDR3 DNA sequence: TGCAGTGCTAGAGGTCGAGACACCTTCTCCTACAATGAGCAGTTCTTC. Amino acid sequence: CSARGRDTFSYNEQFF.

The rearrangement links TRBV24-1 to TRBJ2-2; D may be TRBD1 or TRBD2 (6 bases each). With 1 base removed from V and 4 bases from J, the gap between germline ends came to 15 bases. The CDR3 consists of 17 residues. Germline V gene sequence: CDR1 KGHDR, CDR2 SFDVKD. The CDR3 protein is CATSDFWEQGGTGELFF. The CDR3, as DNA: TGTGCCACCAGTGATTTCTGGGAACAGGGAGGCACCGGGGAGCTGTTTTTT.

This clonotype has at least ten counts. This chain links TRBV28 with TRBJ2-2, with 13 bases fitting TRBD2. The CDR3 is 18 residues long. Germline CDR1 is MDHEN and CDR2 is SYDVKM. With 6 bases clipped from V and 5 bases from J, the junction kept 12 bases outside the gene matches. This CDR3 is CASRHPGLAGAVTGELFF. CDR3 coding DNA: TGTGCCAGCAGACACCCCGGACTAGCGGGAGCGGTAACCGGGGAGCTGTTTTTT.

To note about this clonotype: Likely a read error: the CDR3 ends without its conserved phenylalanine or tryptophan. The chain joins TRBV5-1 to TRBJ2-2, with D perhaps TRBD1 (5 bases). V lost 2 bases to trimming and J lost 1 base, with 6 bases between them. The CDR3 is made up of 14 amino acids. CDR1 and CDR2 (germline): SGHRS, YFSETQ. The CDR3 DNA is TGCGCCAGCAGCTTAACAGGGAACACCGGGGAGCTGTTTCTT. This gives the protein CASSLTGNTGELFL.

This clonotype was seen a few times. In DNA form, the CDR3 reads TGTGCCAGCAGCCGCCGGGTAGAGGGTGAGACCCAGTACTTC. Translated, it gives CASSRRVEGETQYF. The gene calls are TRBV11-3 and TRBJ2-5, with D tentatively TRBD2 (5 bases). The CDR3 extends over 14 amino acids. Trimming stripped 5 bases from V and 5 bases from J, with 15 bases between. CDR1 SGHNT and CDR2 YENEEA come from the germline V gene. The variable domain in full, with the rest retrieved from reference TRBV11-3 and TRBJ2-5, is EAGVVQSPRYKIIEKKQPVAFWCNPISGHNTLYWYLQNLGQGPELLIRYENEEAVDDSQLPKDRFSAERLKGVDSTLKIQPAELGDSAVYLCASSRRVEGETQYFGPGTRLLVL.

This clonotype was recorded at least ten times. The genes are TRBV12-3 or TRBV12-4 and TRBJ2-2; TRBD2 agrees at 13 bases. The V and J ends lost 7 bases and 0 bases, in that order; junction bases with no gene match: 11. The CDR3 covers 19 residues. The CDR3 DNA reads TGTGCCAGCACCCTCTCAGGACTAGCGGGAGTCTCGAACACCGGGGAGCTGTTTTTT. This gives the protein CASTLSGLAGVSNTGELFF.

The sample holds many counts of this clonotype. The chain couples TRBV10-2 to TRBJ1-5; D unresolved. With 1 base removed from V and 3 bases from J, the gap between germline ends came to 13 bases. Germline loops: CDR1 WSHSY, CDR2 SAAADI. The CDR3 totals 16 residues. CDR3 in amino acids: CASSEFTTRPNQPQHF. DNA for the CDR3: TGCGCCAGCAGTGAGTTTACGACCCGTCCCAATCAGCCCCAGCATTTT.

This clonotype was seen many times. CDR3 sequence: CASSGNLPSTDTQYF. CDR3 bases: TGCGCCAGCAGCGGGAACCTCCCTAGCACAGATACGCAGTATTTT. The chain links TRBV5-1 to TRBJ2-3; D ambiguous. V was trimmed by 4 bases and J by 0 bases, leaving 12 bases between them. This CDR3 is built from 15 residues. Germline V lookup: CDR1 SGHRS, CDR2 YFSETQ.